This is a list of T cell receptor beta chains from one sample in a study of cytomegalovirus exposure and HLA in healthy donors. Sequenced by immunoSEQ multiplex PCR; TCRdb stores in-frame clones only, minus some. The sample includes about 170,000 clones, 60% to 80% seen only once; the top ten take roughly an eighth. Material: PBMCs. The source of these receptors is a woman aged 50 to 60 in good health and CMV-seropositive. CDR3s leave out the opening cysteine and the closing phenylalanine or tryptophan. The order of the fields is V gene, J gene, CDR3 protein.

>TRBV6-5|TRBJ2-6
ASSVGAAGANVLT
>TRBV6-5|TRBJ2-1
ASSYAGSSYNEQF
>TRBV30|TRBJ2-6
AWSADRISGANVLT
>TRBV5-1|TRBJ1-1
ASSLVESNTEAF
>TRBV5-1|TRBJ2-3
ASSLDGGGPADTQY
>TRBV5-1|TRBJ2-1
ASSPRQGRNEQF
>TRBV7-3|TRBJ2-3
ASSSGGAINTQY
>TRBV5-1|TRBJ2-5
ASASLTSGSHGTQY
>TRBV15|TRBJ1-4
ATSRDGGIGAKLF
>TRBV6-5|TRBJ2-7
ASSGGDRGYEQY
>TRBV30|TRBJ1-2
ACPPPLTGYGYT
>TRBV19|TRBJ1-6
ASMDRGAFSPLH
>TRBV6-1|TRBJ2-2
ASSEAGGPNTGELF
>TRBV7-9|TRBJ1-2
ASSSTIVTGGKDYGYT
>TRBV9|TRBJ2-1
ASSERGGRNEQF
>TRBV10-1|TRBJ2-1
ASSVQTGAIRNEQF
>TRBV5-4|TRBJ2-7
ASSLQGGEQY
>TRBV7-9|TRBJ1-1
ASSLGQSNTEAF
>TRBV11-2|TRBJ2-1
ASSLGLAGGNEQF
>TRBV15|TRBJ1-2
ATSRDWGQTNYGYT
>TRBV30|TRBJ1-6
AWSLGQDNSPLH
>TRBV4-2|TRBJ2-3
ASSPEGQGQNTQY
>TRBV5-1|TRBJ2-1
ASSPSLAGHYNEQF
>TRBV25-1|TRBJ2-2
ASRSVGGNTGELF
>TRBV25-1|TRBJ1-2
ASSESSGYT
>TRBV27|TRBJ1-2
ASRPTGIYGYT